This TCR beta chain is from a study of blood T cell repertoires in COVID-19 (TCRdb year 2020). Some background on the complete study: Samples from collaborators originated in the United States, Italy and Spain and spanned both the acute and convalescent phases of COVID-19. The repertoires were released in a freely available public database intended as a resource for research on the immune response to SARS-CoV-2. Samples came from the ongoing ImmuneRACE study (first 160 participants) plus 1,254 subjects from 6 global collaborators. The prospective study material was composed of cDNA or gDNA derived from T cells, B-cell-depleted T cells, or PBMCs. Deeply sampled blood TCRbeta repertoires from subjects exposed to, actively infected with, or recovered from COVID-19 were included in the dataset. The sample metadata nearly always contained a de-identified subject ID, COVID-19 status, age in years and sex. Where available, HLA class I and class II types were obtained from metadata supplied by the sample provider rather than from assay-based typing.

For this chain, trimming is 2 bases at the V end and 6 bases at the J end, and the number of junction bases without a gene match is 4. CDR1 and CDR2 are drawn from the germline V gene: SGHVS, FQNEAQ. Taken from cysteine to phenylalanine, the CDR3 has 15 residues. The entry retains the CDR3 DNA only, 45 bases that are in frame from base 1. Whole blood was collected in K2EDTA tubes by collaborating institutions according to the institutions' own protocols. For TCRbeta analysis, collaborators shipped samples in one of three forms: frozen whole blood, isolated PBMCs, or DNA extracted from either of those sample types. On this clone itself: What this receptor recognizes is not known. Base qualities are missing; no much larger clone stands one base away.

Summary of the overall study and its limitations: The amount of clinical and demographic metadata varied by source and participant and was provided uncurated.

TCRbeta CDR3 regions were amplified from genomic DNA using the immunoSEQ Assay, a bias-controlled multiplex PCR. Regarding the original processing steps: The number of nucleated cells in each sample was estimated by amplification of reference gene primers within the assay. To quantify the absolute abundance of each unique TCRbeta CDR3 rearrangement, sequence reads were collapsed and filtered. For each sample, productive Simpson clonality was calculated as the square root of Simpson's diversity index across productive rearrangements. Here the immuneACCESS table is served through TCRdb, limited to in-frame sequences with V and J called. Missing clones are a known gap in these copies; in checked studies unresolved V genes cover under half, and the rest lacks a known reason. The DNA was the basis for D and trimming; V, J and clone size are from that table. The sample contains about 210,000 clones, 60% to 85% of them found a single time. Roughly 6.7% of the sample goes to the ten largest clones.

Sequencing was performed on peripheral blood. This receptor was taken from a woman in her seventies with acute or convalescent COVID-19. The sequence links TRBV7-8 to TRBJ2-1; TRBD1 agrees with 10 junctional bases. The nucleotides read TGTGCCAGCAGCTTAAGACAGGGGGCCTTCAATGAGCAGTTCTTC. Translated, it gives CASSLRQGAFNEQFF.